The 23 T cell receptor beta chains presented below share a single source sample, sequenced in a study of T-cell memory formation after mild COVID-19. One entry per CDR3 protein, called by TCRdb with MiXCR from the 5' RACE reads. The profile shows about 110,000 distinct CDR3 sequences, 9.5% to 15% of them singletons. Specimen: PBMCs or a T cell subset sorted from them (not recorded which). These receptors were collected from an adult woman who had mild COVID-19 (a few samples of this study predate the infection). Cell type and time point are not known.

This clonotype was recorded a few times. The gene calls are TRBV6-1 and TRBJ2-7; D is perhaps TRBD1 (5 bases). Trimming pared 3 bases from V and 5 bases from J, leaving 11 bases between. The CDR3 covers 13 residues. Germline V gene sequence: CDR1 MNHNS, CDR2 SASEGT. Written as DNA, the CDR3 is TGTGCCAGCAGTGATAGTACAGGCGACGAGCAGTACTTC. It yields the protein CASSDSTGDEQYF.

The chain employs TRBV7-8 and TRBJ1-1, with D unresolved. The V gene lost 1 base and the J gene lost 0 bases, with 6 bases spanning the gap. Germline V gene sequence: CDR1 SGHVS, CDR2 FQNEAQ. The CDR3 loop spans 14 amino acids. The CDR3 bases are TGTGCCAGCAGCTTAGGAGAAGTGAACACTGAAGCTTTCTTT. Residues: CASSLGEVNTEAFF. The entire variable domain, with the rest obtained from reference TRBV7-8 and TRBJ1-1, is as follows: GAGVSQSPRYKVAKRGQDVALRCDPISGHVSLFWYQQALGQGPEFLTYFQNEAQLDKSGLPSDRFFAERPEGSVSTLKIQRTQQEDSAVYLCASSLGEVNTEAFFGQGTRLTVV.

This chain uses TRBV12-3 or TRBV12-4 with TRBJ2-1; D not certain. The CDR3 is 15 amino acids. Trimming left V 8 bases short and J 2 bases short, with 16 bases between. In DNA, the CDR3 is TGTGCCAGCTCATCACCCAGCCTTGCCTACAATGAGCAGTTCTTC. Encoded protein: CASSSPSLAYNEQFF.

The chain employs TRBV11-1 and TRBJ2-1, with a tentative D call TRBD2 (6 bases). This CDR3 region has 15 residues. With 1 base removed from V and 0 bases from J, the gap between germline ends came to 7 bases. The germline CDR1 and CDR2 sequences are SGHAT and FQDESV (reference sequence). The CDR3: CASSLGRGSYNEQFF. CDR3 sequence (DNA): TGTGCCAGCAGCTTAGGGCGGGGCTCCTACAATGAGCAGTTCTTC.

The chain recombines TRBV7-9 with TRBJ1-3; 11 nucleotides line up with TRBD1. Germline assignment: CDR1 SEHNR and CDR2 FQNEAQ (reference sequence). The CDR3 runs 16 residues. V trimming: 5 bases; J trimming: 4 bases; junction bases outside the gene matches: 7. CDR3 sequence: CASSPGTGGEGNTIYF. The CDR3 DNA follows: TGTGCCAGCAGCCCCGGGACAGGGGGTGAGGGAAACACCATATATTTT.

This sequence joins TRBV20-1 and TRBJ2-5; TRBD2 might be the D (7 bases). With 2 bases removed from V and 1 base from J, the gap between germline ends came to 23 bases. The CDR3 has 18 amino acids. CDR1 is DFQATT, CDR2 SNEGSKA, per germline (reference sequence). CDR3 protein: CSARSMVGGLRIQETQYF. CDR3 bases: TGCAGTGCTAGATCTATGGTGGGGGGGCTGAGAATCCAAGAGACCCAGTACTTC.

This clonotype was observed a handful of times. The chain combines TRBV7-2 with TRBJ1-4; D is perhaps TRBD1 (6 bases). From germline, CDR1 is SGHTA and CDR2 FQGNSA. This CDR3 has 15 amino acids. V was trimmed by 5 bases and J by 5 bases, leaving 15 bases between them. The CDR3 coding sequence is TGTGCCAGCAGCGTGGAGATGGGGGCCAATGAAAAACTGTTTTTT. This codes for CASSVEMGANEKLFF.

V usage is TRBV3-1 and J usage is TRBJ1-2; the match to TRBD1 covers 9 bases. The germline V gene has CDR1 LGHDT and CDR2 YNNKEL (reference sequence). J gave up 5 bases and V 0 bases, and 4 bases lay outside the gene matches. This CDR3 is 15 amino acids long. CDR3 coding DNA: TGTGCCAGCAGCCAAGATCCGGGACAGGGATATGGCTACACCTTC. This encodes CASSQDPGQGYGYTF.

J is TRBJ2-1 and V is TRBV7-9; 7 nucleotides align to TRBD2. The CDR3 has 16 amino acids. Trimming took 5 bases from V and 8 from J; bases not matched to a gene: 15. Looked up from germline, CDR1 is SEHNR and CDR2 is FQNEAQ (reference sequence). This CDR3 reads CASSGYGGGLGHEQFF. CDR3 in DNA: TGTGCCAGCAGCGGATATGGCGGGGGTCTTGGTCATGAGCAGTTCTTC. Combining the CDR3 with reference TRBV7-9 and TRBJ2-1 gives the whole variable domain DTGVSQNPRHKITKRGQNVTFRCDPISEHNRLYWYRQTLGQGPEFLTYFQNEAQLEKSRLLSDRFSAERPKGSFSTLEIQRTEQGDSAMYLCASSGYGGGLGHEQFFGPGTRLTVL.

This clonotype occurred a few times. This chain connects TRBV27 to TRBJ1-5; D is uncertain. V lost 4 bases, J lost 2 bases, and 9 bases lay in between. The CDR3 contains 14 residues. CDR1 is MNHEY and CDR2 is SMNVEV in the germline V gene (reference sequence). For the CDR3, the DNA is TGTGCCAGCAGTTCCCTGCAGGGCAATCAGCCCCAGCATTTT. This codes for CASSSLQGNQPQHF.

This clonotype has a handful of counts. This chain links TRBV5-1 with TRBJ2-3, with a possible D match to TRBD2 (7 bases). The CDR3 sequence is 15 residues long. Trimming stripped 0 bases from V and 4 bases from J, with 12 bases between. Per germline, CDR1 SGHRS and CDR2 YFSETQ. This chain's CDR3 is CASSLEGGQADTQYF. The CDR3 DNA reads TGCGCCAGCAGCTTGGAGGGGGGGCAGGCAGATACGCAGTATTTT.

The chain's CDR3 is CASSIYSGQAGADTQYF. The CDR3 bases are TGTGCCAGTAGTATATATTCGGGACAGGCTGGCGCAGATACGCAGTATTTT. V and J are TRBV19 and TRBJ2-3; 8 positions match TRBD1. V gave up 2 bases and J gave up 4 bases; unmatched junction bases: 11. This CDR3 has 17 amino acids. Germline CDR1 LNHDA, CDR2 SQIVND (reference sequence).

CDR3 nucleotide sequence: TGTGCCAGCAGCGCCGAATTGAACACTGAAGCTTTCTTT. Its protein product is CASSAELNTEAFF. The chain carries TRBV9 and TRBJ1-1, with no clear D. The ends were cut back, 3 bases at V and 0 bases at J, with 6 bases in the middle. This CDR3 comprises 13 residues. Germline-derived CDR1 and CDR2 are SGDLS and YYNGEE.

The V and J genes are TRBV5-1 and TRBJ2-1; the D call may be TRBD1 or TRBD2 (6 bases each). In germline, CDR1 is SGHRS, CDR2 YFSETQ. This CDR3 contains 14 residues. V was shortened by 2 bases and J by 12 bases, with 18 bases between the two germline ends. The CDR3 DNA follows: TGCGCCAGCAGCTTATACGCAGGGGCGGAGGGGCAGTTCTTC. Translation: CASSLYAGAEGQFF.

The count of this clonotype is one. CDR3 sequence (DNA): TGCAGTGCTACTGTCTCCCTCCACGAGCAGTACTTC. This sequence encodes CSATVSLHEQYF. The chain is built from TRBV20-1 and TRBJ2-7, with unresolved D. Germline CDR1 DFQATT, CDR2 SNEGSKA (reference sequence). V dropped 4 bases and J dropped 5 bases, with 12 bases sitting between them. This CDR3 spans 12 amino acids.

This clonotype turned up a few times. The chain links TRBV5-1 to TRBJ1-1; D gene unclear. V was shortened by 2 bases and J by 4 bases, with 12 bases between the two germline ends. The germline V gene encodes CDR1 SGHRS and CDR2 YFSETQ. The CDR3 consists of 14 residues. CDR3 nucleotides: TGCGCCAGCAGCTTACCAGACGGGAGCACTGAAGCTTTCTTT. Translated, it gives CASSLPDGSTEAFF.

This clonotype was picked up many times. This chain uses TRBV7-6 with TRBJ2-1; TRBD2 agrees at 12 bases. The germline V gene has CDR1 SGHVS and CDR2 FNYEAQ. The V and J ends lost 5 bases and 9 bases, in that order; junction bases with no gene match: 8. CDR3 length equals 15 residues. In DNA, the CDR3 is TGTGCCAGCAGCCAGCTAGCGGGGGGGCGTCCTGAGCAGTTCTTC. Encoded protein: CASSQLAGGRPEQFF. Complete variable domain (other parts from reference TRBV7-6 and TRBJ2-1): GAGVSQSPRYKVTKRGQDVALRCDPISGHVSLYWYRQALGQGPEFLTYFNYEAQQDKSGLPNDRFSAERPEGSISTLTIQRTEQRDSAMYRCASSQLAGGRPEQFFGPGTRLTVL.

The CDR3 DNA reads TGCGCCAGCAGCTTGCTACCCGGGACACCCCTGGGGAATGAGCAGTTCTTC. This gives the protein CASSLLPGTPLGNEQFF. The chain carries TRBV5-1 and TRBJ2-1, with a possible D match to TRBD1 (6 bases). This CDR3 spans 17 amino acids. Germline V gene lookup returns CDR1 SGHRS and CDR2 YFSETQ. Trimming stripped 1 base from V and 7 bases from J, with 21 bases between.

This clonotype was counted only a few times. The chain employs TRBV7-6 and TRBJ2-7; 9 nucleotides align to TRBD2. V trimming: 4 bases; J trimming: 5 bases; junction bases outside the gene matches: 12. The CDR3 is made up of 16 amino acids. Germline V CDR1 and CDR2: SGHVS, FNYEAQ. This CDR3 reads CASSSPTGTSSHEQYF. As DNA, the CDR3 is TGTGCCAGCAGCTCCCCAACCGGGACTAGCAGTCACGAGCAGTACTTC.

This chain connects TRBV20-1 to TRBJ2-7; D unclear. From germline, CDR1 is DFQATT and CDR2 SNEGSKA (reference sequence). The ends were cut back, 6 bases at V and 5 bases at J, with 20 bases in the middle. CDR3 length: 14 amino acids. CDR3 sequence (DNA): TGCAGTGCATTCGGCGACAAGTTGTGGGACGAGCAGTACTTC. It translates to CSAFGDKLWDEQYF.

The J gene is TRBJ1-2, the V gene TRBV20-1, with D hard to call. CDR3 size: 13 residues. Germline lookup yields CDR1 DFQATT and CDR2 SNEGSKA (reference sequence). Trimming cost V 0 bases and J 6 bases, with 11 bases left between them. The CDR3 DNA reads as TGCAGTGCTAGAGACACAAGGGAAGATGGCTACACCTTC. It is translated as CSARDTREDGYTF.

This clonotype appeared a few times. The genes are TRBV4-1 and TRBJ1-2, with no clear D. Trimming removed 0 bases from V and 0 bases from J, with 5 bases in between. This CDR3 has 14 residues. Germline CDR1 is MGHRA and CDR2 is YSYEKL. Written as DNA, the CDR3 is TGCGCCAGCAGCCAAGATAGAACTAACTATGGCTACACCTTC. Translating gives CASSQDRTNYGYTF.

This chain joins TRBV6-2 or TRBV6-3 and TRBJ1-2; no definite D call. Trimming removed 5 bases at V and 1 base at J, with 14 bases between. The CDR3 runs to 15 residues. The germline gives CDR1 MNHEY, CDR2 SVGEGT. The CDR3: CASSPRRRINYGYTF. The DNA for the CDR3 is TGTGCCAGCAGTCCTCGCCGACGGATTAACTATGGCTACACCTTC.